The clone carrying this T cell receptor (beta chain) turned up a few times. The antigen is unknown. This sample was taken from a study of T cells after yellow fever vaccination. Study information: Fractions low in cell number were prepared with SMART-Seq v4 Ultra Low Input.

TCRdb reprocessed the 5' RACE reads with MiXCR, giving one entry per CDR3 protein. There are some 320,000 distinct CDR3 sequences in the sample; roughly 4.3% occur only once, and approximately 23% lies in the top ten. Study-wide findings and caveats: Clones that expanded after primary vaccination mostly reappeared after the booster (96% CD4, approximately 85% CD8). A small share of clonotypes appeared in both CD4 and CD8 compartments. The secondary T-cell response peaked on day 5, not day 15, but was weaker.

The CDR3 covers 15 residues. Germline CDR1 LNHDA, CDR2 SQIVND (reference sequence). V was clipped by 5 bases and J by 0 bases, with 13 bases between them. Specimen: PBMCs, collected 5 days after the yellow fever booster vaccination. This TCR was recovered from a man aged 18 to 29 who received the YFV17D yellow fever vaccine. The V and J genes are TRBV19 and TRBJ1-2; D remains unclear. CDR3 coding DNA: TGTGCCAGTAGTTTGAGAACAGCCGCTAACTATGGCTACACCTTC. It specifies CASSLRTAANYGYTF.